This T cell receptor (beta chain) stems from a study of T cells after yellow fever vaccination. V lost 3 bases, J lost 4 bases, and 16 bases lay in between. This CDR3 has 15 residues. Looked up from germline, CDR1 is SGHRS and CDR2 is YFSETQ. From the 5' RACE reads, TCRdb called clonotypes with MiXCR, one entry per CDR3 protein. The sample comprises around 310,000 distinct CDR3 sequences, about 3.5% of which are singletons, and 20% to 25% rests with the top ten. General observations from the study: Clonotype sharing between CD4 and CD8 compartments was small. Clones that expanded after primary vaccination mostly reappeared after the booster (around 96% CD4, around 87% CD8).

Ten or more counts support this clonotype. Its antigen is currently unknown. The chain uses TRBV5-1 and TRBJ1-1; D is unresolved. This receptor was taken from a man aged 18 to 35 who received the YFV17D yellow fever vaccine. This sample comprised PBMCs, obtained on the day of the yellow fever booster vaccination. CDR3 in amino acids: CASSYFGEVGTEAFF. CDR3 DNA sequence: TGCGCCAGCAGCTATTTCGGGGAGGTGGGCACTGAAGCTTTCTTT.